A selection of T cell receptor beta chains follows, all from one sample in a study of regulatory T cells in long-lasting Graves disease. TCRdb re-derived calls from the multiplex PCR reads in MiXCR, one entry per CDR3 protein. There are some 350,000 distinct CDR3 sequences in the sample; about 16% occur only once, and around 21% lies in the top ten. The same data also went into a second study, on T cells in Graves' hyperthyroidism and ophthalmopathy.

The sequenced sample was peripheral blood mononuclear cells (PBMCs), obtained at new diagnosis, from a patient treated with antithyroid drugs. The source of these receptors is a woman between 18 and 29 years old with Graves disease. Both conserved end residues are part of each CDR3. D genes are given only for firm matches. Size tells how often a clone was seen (once, few, many) or the class of an expanded clone, and some rows leave it out.

-	TRBV6-5	-	TRBJ2-2	CASSYSYRVLDTGELFF
TRBD1	TRBV5-1	many	TRBJ2-7	CASSLRTGGNEQYF
-	TRBV13	-	TRBJ2-2	CASSLWGANTGELFF
TRBD1	TRBV7-9	few	TRBJ2-1	CASSSPTDRAEDEQFF
-	TRBV2	-	TRBJ1-4	CASTPIGTISEKLFF
-	TRBV29-1	-	TRBJ2-7	CSAGRGSSYEQYF
-	TRBV5-1	many	TRBJ2-3	CASSFLALRDGTDTQYF
-	TRBV24-1	-	TRBJ2-1	CATGGPGPYNEQFF
-	TRBV28	many	TRBJ2-1	CASRVGNNEQFF
TRBD1	TRBV19	-	TRBJ1-3	CASEDPGQGNTIYF
-	TRBV5-1	many	TRBJ1-1	CASSLDGNPNTEAFF
-	TRBV12-3/TRBV12-4	many	TRBJ1-2	CASSLGQKYGYTF
-	TRBV3-1	many	TRBJ2-2	CASSQEETANTGELFF
TRBD1	TRBV18	many	TRBJ2-1	CASSPTGQAAYNEQFF
-	TRBV20-1	many	TRBJ1-1	CSARGLMAEMKAFF
TRBD1	TRBV15	few	TRBJ1-1	CATGRDRVLAFF
TRBD1	TRBV5-4	few	TRBJ2-1	CASSSTGSDNEQFF
-	TRBV19	-	TRBJ1-1	CASSITGANTEAFF
-	TRBV20-1	many	TRBJ2-2	CSARGGTNTGELFF
TRBD2	TRBV30	many	TRBJ2-1	CAWTSGYNEQFF
-	TRBV4-1	-	TRBJ2-7	CASSQLTGRGLEQYF
-	TRBV28	-	TRBJ2-7	CASMGGGAGTYEQYF
-	TRBV28	many	TRBJ2-1	CASSGPPADNEQFF
TRBD2	TRBV7-2	-	TRBJ2-3	CASSASRGASDTQYF
TRBD2	TRBV28	many	TRBJ2-1	CASSFIAGVSNEQFF
TRBD1	TRBV2	-	TRBJ1-2	CASSELRQGRGYTF
TRBD1	TRBV27	many	TRBJ1-2	CATGQGVGGYTF
-	TRBV12-3/TRBV12-4	-	TRBJ2-7	CASSTRTENYEQYF
TRBD1	TRBV3-1	many	TRBJ1-1	CASTRTGRTEAFF
-	TRBV11-3	many	TRBJ2-7	CASSRGQSSYEQYF
-	TRBV27	-	TRBJ2-3	CASSSHNPNTQYF
TRBD2	TRBV12-3/TRBV12-4	once	TRBJ2-1	CASSSLPGLAGDEQFF
-	TRBV28	many	TRBJ2-3	CASRRMLVDTQYF
-	TRBV11-2	many	TRBJ2-7	CASSSLSREQYF
-	TRBV20-1	many	TRBJ2-3	CSARDRLALDTQYF
-	TRBV4-1	few	TRBJ1-2	CASSQISGDGYTF
-	TRBV30	many	TRBJ1-2	CLLDLGGGGGYTF
-	TRBV6-5	many	TRBJ2-7	CASSYREPSYEQYF
-	TRBV14	few	TRBJ2-3	CASSQDLGRGTDTQYF
-	TRBV12-3/TRBV12-4	many	TRBJ2-1	CASSFRAEQFF
-	TRBV12-3/TRBV12-4	many	TRBJ1-5	CASRSTGHSNQPQHF
TRBD2	TRBV6-1	many	TRBJ2-3	CASSEARTRRYEGTDTQYF
-	TRBV6-5	-	TRBJ2-1	CASSYGVSPYNEQFF
-	TRBV2	many	TRBJ2-7	CASSEGNEQYF
-	TRBV28	-	TRBJ1-4	CASSPRGGRQREKLFF
-	TRBV14	few	TRBJ1-6	CASSQAQYNSPLHF
TRBD2	TRBV7-9	-	TRBJ2-7	CASGLAGSYEQYF
TRBD1	TRBV2	many	TRBJ2-1	CASSEARTGGNEQFF
-	TRBV20-1	few	TRBJ1-2	CSPGSSYTF
TRBD1	TRBV2	many	TRBJ1-1	CASSGDRGNTEAFF
TRBD1	TRBV6-1	many	TRBJ1-1	CASGTGGTEAFF
TRBD1	TRBV5-1	many	TRBJ2-7	CASSPGQPYEQYF
TRBD2	TRBV5-5	many	TRBJ2-3	CASSLTSGRAVDTQYF
-	TRBV6-1	many	TRBJ2-3	CASSATMGPGDTQYF
-	TRBV18	-	TRBJ2-2	CASSPGATGELFF
TRBD1	TRBV4-1	few	TRBJ1-2	CASSQEVRGATKYGYTF
TRBD1	TRBV27	many	TRBJ2-7	CASSWTGGAYEQYF
TRBD1	TRBV6-1	many	TRBJ1-5	CASTGQGYSNQPQHF
-	TRBV30	many	TRBJ2-3	CAWRRGTPDDTQYF